The rows below give T cell receptor beta chains drawn from one sample of a study of blood T cell repertoires in COVID-19. Libraries were prepared by immunoSEQ multiplex PCR; TCRdb keeps only in-frame clonotypes and omits some of them. In the table there are about 190,000 clones, 70% to 90% of which are singletons. The sample was peripheral blood. The receptor set was obtained from a woman in her sixties or seventies with active or convalescent COVID-19. CDR3s include the opening cysteine and the closing phenylalanine or tryptophan.

V gene: TRBV7-8; J gene: TRBJ2-5; CDR3 protein: CASSLSSFWGGQETQYF
V gene: TRBV12-1; J gene: TRBJ1-3; CDR3 protein: CASSPFDGTDSGNTIYF
V gene: TRBV7-9; J gene: TRBJ2-1; CDR3 protein: CASSLESQGLYNEQFF
V gene: TRBV6-5; J gene: TRBJ1-1; CDR3 protein: CASTKSWTGGGEAFF
V gene: TRBV19; J gene: TRBJ2-1; CDR3 protein: CASSTGRGLIYNEQFF
V gene: TRBV28; J gene: TRBJ2-7; CDR3 protein: CASSSGIYEQYF
V gene: TRBV19; J gene: TRBJ2-4; CDR3 protein: CATRLGTAGSSMDKNIQYF
V gene: TRBV5-1; J gene: TRBJ1-3; CDR3 protein: CASSLEPGGFGNTIYF
V gene: TRBV19; J gene: TRBJ1-1; CDR3 protein: CASSIRQGTEAFF
V gene: TRBV11-3; J gene: TRBJ2-3; CDR3 protein: CASSWGLAGVVGTDTQYF
V gene: TRBV2; J gene: TRBJ2-1; CDR3 protein: CASSVSAIAGVFDNEQFF
V gene: TRBV4-1; J gene: TRBJ2-1; CDR3 protein: CASSQVRQDNEQFF
V gene: TRBV19; J gene: TRBJ2-3; CDR3 protein: CASSIPRDRGGDTQYF
V gene: TRBV19; J gene: TRBJ1-1; CDR3 protein: CASSPIDRNTEAFF
V gene: TRBV28; J gene: TRBJ2-1; CDR3 protein: CASRLGRGLVDEQFF
V gene: TRBV6-5; J gene: TRBJ2-7; CDR3 protein: CASRAGAGEQYF
V gene: TRBV27; J gene: TRBJ1-3; CDR3 protein: CASRGTGGNTIYF
V gene: TRBV13; J gene: TRBJ2-3; CDR3 protein: CASSSLDTQYF
V gene: TRBV7-9; J gene: TRBJ1-4; CDR3 protein: CASSLAGSGEKLFF
V gene: TRBV11-3; J gene: TRBJ2-5; CDR3 protein: CASSQGRDRGETQYF
V gene: TRBV9; J gene: TRBJ1-2; CDR3 protein: CASGPEALTYGYTF
V gene: TRBV19; J gene: TRBJ2-7; CDR3 protein: CASTRSRTSAQDYEQYF
V gene: TRBV7-2; J gene: TRBJ2-1; CDR3 protein: CASSLGVLAGVHNEQFF
V gene: TRBV11-3; J gene: TRBJ2-3; CDR3 protein: CASSLATASTDTQYF
V gene: TRBV4-1; J gene: TRBJ1-5; CDR3 protein: CASSPVGTGINQPQHF
V gene: TRBV11-2; J gene: TRBJ2-1; CDR3 protein: CASSNTSGNTEQFF